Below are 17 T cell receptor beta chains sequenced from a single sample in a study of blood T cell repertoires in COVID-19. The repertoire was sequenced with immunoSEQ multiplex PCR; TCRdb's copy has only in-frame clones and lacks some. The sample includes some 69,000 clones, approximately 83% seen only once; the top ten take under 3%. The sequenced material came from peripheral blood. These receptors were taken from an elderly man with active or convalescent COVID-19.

The CDR3 DNA sequence: TGCGCCAGCAGCTTGGGTCCGGAGGGAGGCTACACCTTC. Residues: CASSLGPEGGYTF. This chain links TRBV5-1 with TRBJ1-2; no definite D call. From germline, CDR1 is SGHRS and CDR2 YFSETQ. The CDR3 loop spans 13 amino acids. The germline V and J ends were trimmed by 0 bases and 8 bases, with 11 bases remaining between them.

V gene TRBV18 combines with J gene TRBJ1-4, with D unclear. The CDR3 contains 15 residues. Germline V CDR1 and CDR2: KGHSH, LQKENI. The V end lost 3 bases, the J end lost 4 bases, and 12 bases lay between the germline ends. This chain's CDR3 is CASSPNPGNNEKLFF. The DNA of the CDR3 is TGTGCCAGCTCACCCAACCCCGGGAATAATGAAAAACTGTTTTTT.

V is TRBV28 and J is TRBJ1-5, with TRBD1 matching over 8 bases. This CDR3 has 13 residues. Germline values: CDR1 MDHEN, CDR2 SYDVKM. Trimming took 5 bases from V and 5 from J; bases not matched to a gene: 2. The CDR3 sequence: CASSRQGHQPQHF. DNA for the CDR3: TGTGCCAGCAGTCGACAGGGGCATCAGCCCCAGCATTTT. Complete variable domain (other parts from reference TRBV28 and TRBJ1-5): DVKVTQSSRYLVKRTGEKVFLECVQDMDHENMFWYRQDPGLGLRLIYFSYDVKMKEKGDIPEGYSVSREKKERFSLILESASTNQTSMYLCASSRQGHQPQHFGDGTRLSIL.

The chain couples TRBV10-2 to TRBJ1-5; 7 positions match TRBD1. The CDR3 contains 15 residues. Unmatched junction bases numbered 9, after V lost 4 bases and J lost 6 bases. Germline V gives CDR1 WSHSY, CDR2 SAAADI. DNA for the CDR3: TGCGCCAGCAGTGTCCCGGGACAGCCCCCTCAGCCCCAGCATTTT. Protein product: CASSVPGQPPQPQHF.

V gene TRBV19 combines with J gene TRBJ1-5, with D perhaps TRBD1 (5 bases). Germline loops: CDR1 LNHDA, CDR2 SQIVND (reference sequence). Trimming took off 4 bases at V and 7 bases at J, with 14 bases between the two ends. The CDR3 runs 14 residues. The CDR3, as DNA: TGTGCCAGTAGTAGTTCCAGGGAGGACCAGCCCCAGCATTTT. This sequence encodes CASSSSREDQPQHF.

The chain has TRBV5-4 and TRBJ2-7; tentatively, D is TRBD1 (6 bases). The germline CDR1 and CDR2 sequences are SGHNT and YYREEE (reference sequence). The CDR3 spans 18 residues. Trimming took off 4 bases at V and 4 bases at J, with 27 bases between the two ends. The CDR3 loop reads CASSPTLWGPSRDYEQYF. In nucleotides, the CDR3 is TGTGCCAGCAGCCCGACGCTTTGGGGGCCCTCCCGAGATTACGAGCAGTACTTC.

The CDR3: CSVEDFGDRAYNEQFF. CDR3 DNA: TGCAGCGTTGAAGATTTTGGGGACAGAGCTTACAATGAGCAGTTCTTC. The chain joins TRBV29-1 to TRBJ2-1, with TRBD1 matching over 7 bases. The CDR3 runs 16 residues. Germline assignment: CDR1 SQVTM and CDR2 ANQGSEA. After removal of 0 bases from V and 4 bases from J, the junction contained 9 bases not matched to a gene.

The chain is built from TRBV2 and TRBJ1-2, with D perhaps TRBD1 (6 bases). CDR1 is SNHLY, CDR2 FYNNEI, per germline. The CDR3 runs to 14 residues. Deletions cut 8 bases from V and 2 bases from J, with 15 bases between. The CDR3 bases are TGTGCCAGCCGTAGACAGGCGGTAAACTATGGCTACACCTTC. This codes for CASRRQAVNYGYTF. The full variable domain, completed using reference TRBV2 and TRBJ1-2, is EPEVTQTPSHQVTQMGQEVILRCVPISNHLYFYWYRQILGQKVEFLVSFYNNEISEKSEIFDDQFSVERPDGSNFTLKIRSTKLEDSAMYFCASRRQAVNYGYTFGSGTRLTVV.

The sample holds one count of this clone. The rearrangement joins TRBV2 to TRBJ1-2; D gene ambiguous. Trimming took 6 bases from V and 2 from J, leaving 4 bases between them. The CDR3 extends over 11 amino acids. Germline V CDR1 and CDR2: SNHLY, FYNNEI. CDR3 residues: CASSGNYGYTF. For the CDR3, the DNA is TGTGCCAGCAGCGGGAACTATGGCTACACCTTC.

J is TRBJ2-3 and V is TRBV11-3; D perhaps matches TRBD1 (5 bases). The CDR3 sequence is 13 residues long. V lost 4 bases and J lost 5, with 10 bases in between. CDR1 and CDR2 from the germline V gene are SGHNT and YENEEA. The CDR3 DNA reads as TGTGCCAGCAGCTACCTAGGGGTAGATACGCAGTATTTT. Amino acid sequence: CASSYLGVDTQYF. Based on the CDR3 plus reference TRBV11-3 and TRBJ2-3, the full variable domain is EAGVVQSPRYKIIEKKQPVAFWCNPISGHNTLYWYLQNLGQGPELLIRYENEEAVDDSQLPKDRFSAERLKGVDSTLKIQPAELGDSAVYLCASSYLGVDTQYFGPGTRLTVL.

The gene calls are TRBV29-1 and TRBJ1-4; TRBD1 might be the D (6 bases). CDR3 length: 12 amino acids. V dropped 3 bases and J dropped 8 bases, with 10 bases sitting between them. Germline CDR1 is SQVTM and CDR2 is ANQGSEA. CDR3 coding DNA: TGCAGCGTTGAGGGGGCCGGGGAAAAACTGTTTTTT. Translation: CSVEGAGEKLFF.

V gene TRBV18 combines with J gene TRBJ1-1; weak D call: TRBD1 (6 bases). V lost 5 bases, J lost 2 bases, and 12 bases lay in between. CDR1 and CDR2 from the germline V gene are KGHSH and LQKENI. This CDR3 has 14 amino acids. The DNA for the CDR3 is TGTGCCAGCTCAGGTCGGGGGGGCAACACTGAAGCTTTCTTT. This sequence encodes CASSGRGGNTEAFF. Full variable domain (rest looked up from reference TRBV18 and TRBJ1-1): NAGVMQNPRHLVRRRGQEARLRCSPMKGHSHVYWYRQLPEEGLKFMVYLQKENIIDESGMPKERFSAEFPKEGPSILRIQQVVRGDSAAYFCASSGRGGNTEAFFGQGTRLTVV.

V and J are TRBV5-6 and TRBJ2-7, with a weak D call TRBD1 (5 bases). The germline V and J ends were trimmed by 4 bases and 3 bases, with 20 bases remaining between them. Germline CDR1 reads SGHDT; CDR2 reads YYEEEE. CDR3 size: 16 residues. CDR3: CASSNPDTSSDYEQYF. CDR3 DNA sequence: TGTGCCAGCAGCAACCCGGACACCTCCAGCGACTACGAGCAGTACTTC.

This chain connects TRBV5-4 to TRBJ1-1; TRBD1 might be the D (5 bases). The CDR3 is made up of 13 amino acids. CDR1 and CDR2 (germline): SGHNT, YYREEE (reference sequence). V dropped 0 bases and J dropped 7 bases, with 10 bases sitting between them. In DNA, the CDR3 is TGTGCCAGCAGCTTGGTTCAGGGTTTTGAAGCTTTCTTT. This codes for CASSLVQGFEAFF.

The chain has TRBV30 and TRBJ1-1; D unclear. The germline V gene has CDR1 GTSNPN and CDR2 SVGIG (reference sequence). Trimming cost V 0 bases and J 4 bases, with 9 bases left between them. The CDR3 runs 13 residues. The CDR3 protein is CAWSVQLTTEAFF. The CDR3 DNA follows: TGTGCCTGGAGTGTACAATTAACCACTGAAGCTTTCTTT.

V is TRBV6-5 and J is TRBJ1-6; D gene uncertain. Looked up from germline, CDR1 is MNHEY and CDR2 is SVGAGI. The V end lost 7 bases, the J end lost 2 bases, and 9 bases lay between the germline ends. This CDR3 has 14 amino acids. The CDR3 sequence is CASNGGTYNSPLHF. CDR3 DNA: TGTGCCAGCAACGGAGGGACCTATAATTCACCCCTCCACTTT.

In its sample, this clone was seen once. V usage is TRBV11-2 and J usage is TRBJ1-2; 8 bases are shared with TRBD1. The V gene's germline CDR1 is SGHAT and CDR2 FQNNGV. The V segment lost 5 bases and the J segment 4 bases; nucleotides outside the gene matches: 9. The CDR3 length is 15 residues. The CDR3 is CASSTTDRAAYGYTF. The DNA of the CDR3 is TGTGCCAGCAGCACCACGGACAGGGCGGCCTATGGCTACACCTTC.